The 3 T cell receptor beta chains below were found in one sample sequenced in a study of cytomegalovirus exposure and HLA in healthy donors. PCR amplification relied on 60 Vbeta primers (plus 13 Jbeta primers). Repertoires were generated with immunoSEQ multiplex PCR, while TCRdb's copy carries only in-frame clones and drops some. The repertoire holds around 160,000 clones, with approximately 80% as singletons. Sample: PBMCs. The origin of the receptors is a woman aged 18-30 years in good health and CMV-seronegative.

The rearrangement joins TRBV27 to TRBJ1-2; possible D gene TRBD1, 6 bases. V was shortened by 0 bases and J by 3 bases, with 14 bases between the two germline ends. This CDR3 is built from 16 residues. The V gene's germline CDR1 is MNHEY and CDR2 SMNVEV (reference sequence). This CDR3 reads CASSLSVMTGDYGYTF. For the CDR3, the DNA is TGTGCCAGCAGTTTATCGGTCATGACAGGCGACTATGGCTACACCTTC.

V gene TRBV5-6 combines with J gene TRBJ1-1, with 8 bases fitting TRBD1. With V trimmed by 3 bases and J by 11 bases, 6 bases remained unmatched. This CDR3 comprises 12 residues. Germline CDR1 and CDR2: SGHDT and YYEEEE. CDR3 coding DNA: TGTGCCAGCAGCTCCAGGGGGCTGGAGGCTTTCTTT. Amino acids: CASSSRGLEAFF. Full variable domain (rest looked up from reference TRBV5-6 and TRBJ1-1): DAGVTQSPTHLIKTRGQQVTLRCSPKSGHDTVSWYQQALGQGPQFIFQYYEEEERQRGNFPDRFSGHQFPNYSSELNVNALLLGDSALYLCASSSRGLEAFFGQGTRLTVV.

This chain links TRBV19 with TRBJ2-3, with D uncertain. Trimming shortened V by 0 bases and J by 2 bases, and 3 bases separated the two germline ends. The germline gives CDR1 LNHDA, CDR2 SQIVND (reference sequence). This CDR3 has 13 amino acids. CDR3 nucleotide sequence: TGTGCCAGTAGTATAGAAGCCACAGATACGCAGTATTTT. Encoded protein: CASSIEATDTQYF.